The 18 T cell receptor beta chains below were found in one sample sequenced in a study of vaccination and CD4 T cells after COVID-19. Cultured CD4+ T cell DNA was sequenced using the Oncomine TCR Beta short-read assay. TCRdb recomputed calls from the PCR reads with MiXCR, one row per CDR3 protein. The data hold nearly 15,000 distinct CDR3 sequences, with 65% to 85% observed a single time. No cognate antigen is known for these TCRs. Treatment specified: approximately 11-day PBMC culture with coronavirus spike peptide pools or control peptides (ViraFEST assay). The input for sequencing was CD4+ T cells from blood, cultured in vitro, taken after SARS-CoV-2 vaccination. These receptor sequences come from a human donor who received a COVID-19 vaccine.

The rearrangement uses TRBV4-2 and TRBJ2-5, with TRBD2 matching 12 bases. Trimming took 4 bases from V and 5 from J; bases not matched to a gene: 8. The germline gives CDR1 LGHNA, CDR2 YNFKEQ. The CDR3 consists of 16 residues. CDR3 nucleotide sequence: TGTGCCAGCAGCCCTAGCGGGGGGGATCCCGGGGAGACCCAGTACTTC. This codes for CASSPSGGDPGETQYF.

The chain combines TRBV19 with TRBJ2-1, with D possibly being TRBD1 or TRBD2 (5 bases each). TRBJ2-7 explains the end of the DNA better; the J call may be wrong. Germline V CDR1 and CDR2: LNHDA, SQIVND (reference sequence). The length of the CDR3 is 12 residues. This chain's CDR3 is CASSIPAGTQYF. In DNA form, the CDR3 reads TGTGCCAGTAGTATCCCCGCCGGGACGCAGTACTTC.

Concerning this clonotype itself: One junction end disagrees with the germline gene, perhaps due to a read error. The chain joins TRBV10-3 to TRBJ2-5, with 10 bases matching TRBD1. Germline V gene lookup returns CDR1 ENHRY and CDR2 SYGVKD. This CDR3 contains 16 residues. CDR3 sequence reads: CAISGTEDRGQVTQYF. The CDR3 coding sequence is TGTGCCATCAGTGGTACGGAAGACAGGGGGCAAGTGACCCAGTACTTC.

This clonotype has only one observation. The chain recombines TRBV20-1 with TRBJ1-1; D gene unclear. The CDR3 is 13 amino acids. Germline CDR1 and CDR2: DFQATT and SNEGSKA (reference sequence). The V and J ends lost 1 base and 0 bases respectively, with 6 bases between them. This CDR3 reads CSARGALNTEAFF. Here the CDR3 DNA reads TGCAGTGCTAGAGGGGCACTGAACACTGAAGCTTTCTTT.

The rearrangement uses TRBV10-3 and TRBJ1-6; unclear D gene. Deletions cut 2 bases from V and 7 bases from J, with 15 bases between. CDR1 is ENHRY and CDR2 is SYGVKD in the germline V gene. The CDR3 sequence is 16 residues long. CDR3 in DNA: TGTGCCATCAGTGAGAACCCCGCGCGGGCGAATTCACCCCTCCACTTT. As protein: CAISENPARANSPLHF.

The rearrangement uses TRBV29-1 and TRBJ2-3; no definite D call. Trimming stripped 3 bases from V and 6 bases from J, with 4 bases between. The CDR3 is 10 residues long. Germline-derived CDR1 and CDR2 are SQVTM and ANQGSEA. CDR3 DNA sequence: TGCAGCGTTGATCGGGATACGCAGTATTTT. This translates into CSVDRDTQYF.

This chain uses TRBV5-1 with TRBJ1-2; possibly TRBD1 for D (6 bases). This CDR3 has 14 residues. V lost 0 bases to trimming and J lost 3 bases, with 9 bases between them. Germline loops: CDR1 SGHRS, CDR2 YFSETQ. CDR3 sequence: CASSLAQGHYGYTF. CDR3 bases: TGCGCCAGCAGCTTGGCACAGGGACACTATGGCTACACCTTC. Full variable domain (rest looked up from reference TRBV5-1 and TRBJ1-2): KAGVTQTPRYLIKTRGQQVTLSCSPISGHRSVSWYQQTPGQGLQFLFEYFSETQRNKGNFPGRFSGRQFSNSRSEMNVSTLELGDSALYLCASSLAQGHYGYTFGSGTRLTVV.

The genes are TRBV6-1 and TRBJ1-1; 10 bases are shared with TRBD1. CDR3 length: 14 residues. Per germline, CDR1 MNHNS and CDR2 SASEGT. The V gene end was trimmed by 11 bases and the J gene end by 4 bases; junction bases not matched to a gene: 10. The CDR3 DNA reads TGTGCCGTCGGGGGGACAGGGGCCGGCACTGAAGCTTTCTTT. This gives the protein CAVGGTGAGTEAFF.

The chain links TRBV2 to TRBJ2-3; either TRBD1 or TRBD2 may fit D (6 bases each). This CDR3 contains 16 residues. Germline V lookup: CDR1 SNHLY, CDR2 FYNNEI. V gave up 7 bases and J gave up 6 bases, with 23 bases separating them. Here the CDR3 reads CASIGRGGTLVDTQYF. CDR3 DNA: TGTGCCAGCATAGGAAGAGGAGGGACATTAGTGGATACGCAGTATTTT.

This clonotype was recorded a few times. This rearrangement joins TRBV2 to TRBJ1-1; 8 bases fit TRBD1. Trimming at V came to 5 bases and at J to 5 bases, leaving 4 bases not matched to a gene. Germline V CDR1 and CDR2: SNHLY, FYNNEI. The CDR3 is 13 amino acids. The CDR3 DNA follows: TGTGCCAGCAGTCGGACAGGGTGGACTGAAGCTTTCTTT. This sequence encodes CASSRTGWTEAFF.

The chain couples TRBV7-9 to TRBJ2-3, with a possible D match to TRBD2 (5 bases). The CDR3 is 14 residues long. Germline loops: CDR1 SEHNR, CDR2 FQNEAQ (reference sequence). The ends were cut back, 1 base at V and 6 bases at J, with 11 bases in the middle. The chain's CDR3 is CASSLVPSGDTQYF. For the CDR3, the DNA is TGTGCCAGCAGCTTAGTTCCGTCGGGGGATACGCAGTATTTT.

The rearrangement links TRBV7-9 to TRBJ2-5; D perhaps matches TRBD1 (6 bases). The CDR3 sequence is 14 residues long. From germline, CDR1 is SEHNR and CDR2 FQNEAQ (reference sequence). V was pared by 4 bases and J by 5 bases, with 14 bases between. DNA for the CDR3: TGTGCCAGCAGCTGGACAGCTCCGGGTGAGACCCAGTACTTC. Translating it yields CASSWTAPGETQYF.

This rearrangement joins TRBV27 to TRBJ2-1; D gene ambiguous. The length of the CDR3 is 15 residues. Germline values: CDR1 MNHEY, CDR2 SMNVEV (reference sequence). V lost 2 bases and J 7 bases, leaving 15 bases between the germline ends. The CDR3 DNA sequence: TGTGCCAGCAGTTTACGACAAGCCGCTGGTAATGAGCAGTTCTTC. This encodes CASSLRQAAGNEQFF.

The chain is built from TRBV20-1 and TRBJ2-5, with D perhaps being TRBD1 or TRBD2 (6 bases each). The length of the CDR3 is 15 residues. V was shortened by 4 bases and J by 1 base, with 16 bases between the two germline ends. Per the germline V gene, CDR1 is DFQATT and CDR2 is SNEGSKA (reference sequence). The CDR3 reads CSATSQGGFQETQYF. CDR3 nucleotide sequence: TGCAGTGCTACCTCTCAAGGGGGGTTCCAAGAGACCCAGTACTTC.

This chain joins TRBV2 and TRBJ1-1, with D perhaps TRBD1 (5 bases). From germline, CDR1 is SNHLY and CDR2 FYNNEI. The CDR3 totals 15 residues. With 3 bases removed from V and 0 bases from J, the gap between germline ends came to 11 bases. The CDR3: CASSEWGIMNTEAFF. In DNA form, the CDR3 reads TGTGCCAGCAGTGAGTGGGGGATCATGAACACTGAAGCTTTCTTT.

The rearrangement uses TRBV25-1 and TRBJ1-2, with 8 bases identical to TRBD1. The V and J ends lost 3 bases and 6 bases, in that order; junction bases with no gene match: 6. The CDR3 runs 14 residues. Germline V gene lookup returns CDR1 MGHDK and CDR2 SYGVNS. This CDR3 is CASSDFRGRNGYTF. In DNA form, the CDR3 reads TGTGCCAGCAGTGATTTCAGGGGGCGTAATGGCTACACCTTC.

This sequence joins TRBV27 and TRBJ1-1; D not resolved. The V gene lost 6 bases and the J gene lost 6 bases, with 17 bases spanning the gap. This CDR3 is built from 14 residues. The V gene's germline CDR1 is MNHEY and CDR2 SMNVEV (reference sequence). DNA for the CDR3: TGTGCCAGCAGCCCCTTTGCTACGAGACCTGAAGCTTTCTTT. Its protein is CASSPFATRPEAFF.

This clonotype is a singleton in its sample. This chain uses TRBV5-1 with TRBJ2-5, with D perhaps matching TRBD1 (5 bases). The CDR3 runs 15 residues. Trimming cost V 2 bases and J 3 bases, with 14 bases left between them. Per the germline V gene, CDR1 is SGHRS and CDR2 is YFSETQ. The CDR3 DNA reads as TGCGCCAGCAGCTTCACTAAAACAGGAGAAGAGACCCAGTACTTC. Translating it yields CASSFTKTGEETQYF.